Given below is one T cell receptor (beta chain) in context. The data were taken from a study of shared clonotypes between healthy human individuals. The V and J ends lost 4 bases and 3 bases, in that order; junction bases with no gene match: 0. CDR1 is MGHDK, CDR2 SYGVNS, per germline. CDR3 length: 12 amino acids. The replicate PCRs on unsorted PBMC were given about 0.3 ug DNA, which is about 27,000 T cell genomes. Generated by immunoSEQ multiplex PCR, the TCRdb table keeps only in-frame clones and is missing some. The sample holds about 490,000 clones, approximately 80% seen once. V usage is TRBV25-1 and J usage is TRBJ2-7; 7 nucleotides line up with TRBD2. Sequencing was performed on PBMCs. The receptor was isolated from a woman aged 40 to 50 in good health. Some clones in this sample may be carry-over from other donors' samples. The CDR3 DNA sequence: TGTGCCAGCAGTGGGGACTACTACGAGCAGTACTTC. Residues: CASSGDYYEQYF.